This T cell receptor beta chain emerged from a study of graft-versus-host responses after intestinal transplantation. Study-level information: The recipients all started with anti-thymocyte globulin induction and then took tacrolimus and steroids for approximately 3 years.

About this clone itself: Its antigen remains unknown.

Between the trimmed V and J ends, which lost 3 bases and 4 bases, there was a span of 9 bases. Germline values: CDR1 MDHEN, CDR2 SYDVKM. The CDR3 is 13 amino acids. The protocol was immunoSEQ multiplex PCR, while the TCRdb copy is restricted to in-frame clones and leaves out a portion. The repertoire includes around 76,000 clones, just under 95% of them detected once, and less than 0.55% sits in the top ten. Study-wide findings and caveats: GvH clones were found in recipient marrow; some appeared first in ileum or blood. Early after transplant, HvG clones declined as circulating GvH clones peaked. Those patients showing graft-donor T cell macrochimerism displayed high graft-versus-host to host-versus-graft clonal ratios in allografts.

The sequences come from unstimulated CD8+ T cells sorted from spleen or lymph node cells, collected before intestinal transplant. This TCR came from a human donor who received an intestinal transplant. The gene calls are TRBV28 and TRBJ1-1, with a tentative D call TRBD1 (5 bases). The CDR3 coding sequence is TGTGCCAGCAGTTTCGGGGGTAGCACTGAAGCTTTCTTT. This translates into CASSFGGSTEAFF.